A single sample gave rise to the 28 T cell receptor beta chains below, sequenced in a study of response to subunit inactivated influenza vaccine. TCRdb passed the RT-PCR reads through MiXCR, listing each CDR3 protein once. The repertoire has 500,000 to 600,000 distinct CDR3 sequences, 14% of them found once; the top ten carry around 10%. Sample: PBMCs from blood, taken 11 to 12 days after vaccination. The receptors shown here come from a man aged 50 to 59 who received an inactivated influenza vaccine.

This clonotype has a handful of counts. V is TRBV20-1 and J is TRBJ2-7; 8 bases line up with TRBD1. Germline-derived CDR1 and CDR2 are DFQATT and SNEGSKA (reference sequence). J lost 7 bases, V lost 6 bases, and 11 bases had no gene match. CDR3 length: 13 amino acids. In DNA, the CDR3 is TGCAGTGCCACGGCCCACGGACAGGGAGAGCAGTACTTC. This encodes CSATAHGQGEQYF.

J is TRBJ1-4 and V is TRBV6-1, with a tentative D call TRBD1 (6 bases). V was pared by 5 bases and J by 4 bases, with 14 bases between. This CDR3 spans 15 amino acids. Germline V gives CDR1 MNHNS, CDR2 SASEGT. CDR3: CASSTAGAINEKLFF. DNA of the CDR3: TGTGCCAGCAGTACCGCAGGGGCGATTAATGAAAAACTGTTTTTT.

V gene TRBV3-1 combines with J gene TRBJ2-7, with 8 bases aligning to TRBD2. CDR1 LGHDT and CDR2 YNNKEL come from the germline V gene (reference sequence). The CDR3 is 15 amino acids. V shed 0 bases and J 5 bases; nucleotides not matched to a gene: 6. The CDR3 bases are TGTGCCAGCAGCCAAGAAAGACTAGCGTTTAACGAGCAGTACTTC. Translation: CASSQERLAFNEQYF.

The sample holds one count of this clonotype. V usage is TRBV3-1 and J usage is TRBJ2-1; perhaps TRBD2 as D (6 bases). Trimming left V 1 base short and J 15 bases short, with 13 bases between. The CDR3 has 12 amino acids. Per germline, CDR1 LGHDT and CDR2 YNNKEL (reference sequence). The CDR3 here is CASSQGSGDPFF. Here the CDR3 DNA reads TGTGCCAGCAGCCAAGGGTCGGGGGATCCGTTCTTC.

This clonotype was recorded a few times. The chain employs TRBV10-3 and TRBJ1-1; perhaps TRBD1 as D (6 bases). Germline lookup yields CDR1 ENHRY and CDR2 SYGVKD. The CDR3 has 14 amino acids. The germline V and J ends were trimmed by 2 bases and 4 bases, with 11 bases remaining between them. Here the CDR3 reads CAISENGGGTEAFF. For the CDR3, the DNA is TGTGCCATCAGTGAGAATGGAGGGGGCACTGAAGCTTTCTTT.

This clonotype was seen repeatedly, ten times or more. The chain combines TRBV28 with TRBJ2-7, with TRBD2 as a possible D gene (6 bases). Trimming stripped 4 bases from V and 4 bases from J, with 17 bases between. The CDR3 covers 15 residues. Germline V gives CDR1 MDHEN, CDR2 SYDVKM. The DNA of the CDR3 is TGTGCCAGCAGTTCCATGACTAGAACCGAGTACGAGCAGTACTTC. Protein product: CASSSMTRTEYEQYF.

V and J are TRBV4-3 and TRBJ2-1, with TRBD1 matching over 7 bases. The V gene's germline CDR1 is LGHNA and CDR2 YSLEER. The CDR3 is 15 residues long. Trimming at V came to 2 bases and at J to 9 bases, leaving 10 bases not matched to a gene. The CDR3 protein is CASSQPNRGASEQFF. The CDR3 region has the DNA TGCGCCAGCAGCCAACCAAACAGGGGCGCGAGTGAGCAGTTCTTC.

The rearrangement joins TRBV10-3 to TRBJ2-1; TRBD2 agrees at 9 bases. Germline V gives CDR1 ENHRY, CDR2 SYGVKD. V lost 2 bases and J lost 4; bases outside the gene matches: 9. The CDR3 extends over 17 amino acids. The CDR3 sequence is CAISEPQPSGGYNEQFF. The CDR3 DNA reads TGTGCCATCAGTGAGCCCCAACCCAGCGGGGGGTACAATGAGCAGTTCTTC.

The V gene is TRBV4-2, the J gene TRBJ2-2; 7 bases are a match to TRBD2. Germline CDR1 reads LGHNA; CDR2 reads YNFKEQ. V lost 0 bases and J lost 6; bases outside the gene matches: 4. The length of the CDR3 is 15 residues. In DNA, the CDR3 is TGTGCCAGCAGCCAAGATTGGGGGGGGGCCGGGGAGCTGTTTTTT. Its protein is CASSQDWGGAGELFF.

In this sample, this clonotype turned up once. The rearrangement joins TRBV4-3 to TRBJ2-1; no definite D call. The CDR3 contains 14 residues. Between the trimmed V and J ends, which lost 1 base and 5 bases, there was a span of 9 bases. The germline gives CDR1 LGHNA, CDR2 YSLEER. In DNA form, the CDR3 reads TGCGCCAGCAGCCAAGTTTGGGGAAACAATGAGCAGTTCTTC. This encodes CASSQVWGNNEQFF.

This clonotype was picked up one time. This sequence joins TRBV20-1 and TRBJ2-7; no reliable D call. Between the trimmed V and J ends, which lost 5 bases and 3 bases, there was a span of 11 bases. Germline assignment: CDR1 DFQATT and CDR2 SNEGSKA (reference sequence). The CDR3 is 12 amino acids. The CDR3, as DNA: TGCAGTGCTGTTGACGGAAACTACGAGCAGTACTTC. Its translation is CSAVDGNYEQYF.

V and J are TRBV5-1 and TRBJ2-3; TRBD2 might be the D (5 bases). V was cut by 2 bases and J by 0 bases, with 13 bases left in between. The CDR3 loop spans 16 amino acids. The germline V gene encodes CDR1 SGHRS and CDR2 YFSETQ. CDR3 protein: CASSFTPGGSTDTQYF. CDR3 nucleotides: TGCGCCAGCAGCTTCACCCCCGGCGGGAGCACAGATACGCAGTATTTT.

There are a few counts of this clonotype. The chain joins TRBV5-1 to TRBJ1-5, with unresolved D. CDR1 SGHRS and CDR2 YFSETQ come from the germline V gene. The CDR3 consists of 13 residues. Trimming took 0 bases from V and 9 from J, leaving 10 bases between them. CDR3 DNA: TGCGCCAGCAGCTTGGGATCCGTGGGGCCCCAGCATTTT. It encodes CASSLGSVGPQHF.

The chain carries TRBV29-1 and TRBJ2-7, with 10 nucleotides matching TRBD2. Trimming removed 2 bases from V and 1 base from J; junction bases left unmatched: 8. This CDR3 has 16 amino acids. Germline loops: CDR1 SQVTM, CDR2 ANQGSEA. For the CDR3, the DNA is TGCAGCGTTGAACGCGCTAGCGGGAGAGGATCCTACGAGCAGTACTTC. It is translated as CSVERASGRGSYEQYF.

This chain joins TRBV20-1 and TRBJ2-1; possible D gene TRBD1, 6 bases. The CDR3 has 13 residues. Germline assignment: CDR1 DFQATT and CDR2 SNEGSKA (reference sequence). Trimming removed 6 bases from V and 3 bases from J, with 12 bases in between. CDR3 in DNA: TGCAGTGCGGTAACAGGGATCTACAATGAGCAGTTCTTC. The encoded protein is CSAVTGIYNEQFF.

This clonotype has a handful of counts. This sequence joins TRBV12-3 or TRBV12-4 and TRBJ2-4; the match to TRBD2 covers 10 bases. The trim removed 8 bases at V and 0 bases at J, leaving 7 bases unmatched. The CDR3 loop spans 16 amino acids. CDR3 amino acids: CASFSGGALAKNIQYF. The DNA for the CDR3 is TGTGCCAGCTTCAGCGGGGGGGCACTAGCCAAAAACATTCAGTACTTC.

This clonotype occurred a few times. DNA for the CDR3: TGTGCCAGCAGCTTAGCCCCGAGGGGGGGGGCCTACAATGAGCAGTTCTTC. Its translation is CASSLAPRGGAYNEQFF. This chain uses TRBV7-9 with TRBJ2-1, with TRBD2 as a possible D gene (7 bases). The V end was cut by 0 bases, the J end by 2 bases, with 14 bases between. CDR1 is SEHNR and CDR2 is FQNEAQ in the germline V gene (reference sequence). The CDR3 is 17 amino acids.

CDR3 coding DNA: TGTGCCAGCAGCAAGACAGGGGGAGTCGACGAGCAGTACTTC. It encodes CASSKTGGVDEQYF. The chain has TRBV12-3 or TRBV12-4 and TRBJ2-7; 9 bases align to TRBD1. CDR3 length: 14 residues. J was trimmed by 5 bases and V by 6 bases; bases with no gene match: 8.

This clonotype was observed a handful of times. This rearrangement joins TRBV5-1 to TRBJ2-5, with no clear D. CDR1 is SGHRS, CDR2 YFSETQ, per germline. The ends were cut back, 5 bases at V and 5 bases at J, with 16 bases in the middle. The CDR3 length is 14 residues. The DNA of the CDR3 is TGCGCCAGCAGATCTGGACGTTGGATTGAGACCCAGTACTTC. It encodes CASRSGRWIETQYF.

The chain carries TRBV27 and TRBJ2-7; 8 nucleotides line up with TRBD2. The CDR3 is 16 residues long. V trimming: 6 bases; J trimming: 0 bases; junction bases outside the gene matches: 10. The V gene's germline CDR1 is MNHEY and CDR2 SMNVEV (reference sequence). The CDR3 reads CASRRKERGSSYEQYF. The CDR3 nucleotides are TGTGCCAGCAGGAGAAAGGAGCGGGGGAGCTCCTACGAGCAGTACTTC.

There are many counts of this clonotype. The chain couples TRBV5-6 to TRBJ1-2; tentative D call: TRBD1 (5 bases). This CDR3 is built from 12 residues. Germline CDR1 and CDR2: SGHDT and YYEEEE. Trimming stripped 4 bases from V and 4 bases from J, with 8 bases between. CDR3: CASSRGGYGYTF. CDR3 nucleotides: TGTGCCAGCAGCCGGGGGGGCTATGGCTACACCTTC. Looking up the rest from reference TRBV5-6 and TRBJ1-2 gives the full variable domain: DAGVTQSPTHLIKTRGQQVTLRCSPKSGHDTVSWYQQALGQGPQFIFQYYEEEERQRGNFPDRFSGHQFPNYSSELNVNALLLGDSALYLCASSRGGYGYTFGSGTRLTVV.

CDR3 in amino acids: CASSPAGVREQYF. In DNA, the CDR3 is TGTGCCAGCAGCCCCGCGGGGGTACGAGAACAGTACTTC. The chain carries TRBV6-2 or TRBV6-3 and TRBJ2-7, with 7 bases identical to TRBD2. Germline V lookup: CDR1 MNHEY, CDR2 SVGEGT. The junction had 12 bases not matched to a gene; V was cut back by 6 bases and J by 10 bases. The CDR3 runs 13 residues.

The rearrangement joins TRBV6-1 to TRBJ2-3; 9 bases line up with TRBD2. Looked up from germline, CDR1 is MNHNS and CDR2 is SASEGT. The CDR3 runs 15 residues. V was pared by 7 bases and J by 1 base, with 6 bases of the junction left unmatched. For the CDR3, the DNA is TGTGCCAGCATCGGACTAGCGCTTCGCACAGATACGCAGTATTTT. Translating it yields CASIGLALRTDTQYF.

The sample holds a few counts of this clonotype. J is TRBJ2-7 and V is TRBV20-1; 9 nucleotides match TRBD2. V dropped 5 bases and J dropped 2; count of bases not matched to a gene: 7. CDR1 and CDR2 from the germline V gene are DFQATT and SNEGSKA (reference sequence). This CDR3 region has 14 residues. The CDR3 bases are TGCAGTGCTTCTAGCGGGATATTTCCCTACGAGCAGTACTTC. Its protein product is CSASSGIFPYEQYF.

This clonotype showed up many times. The gene calls are TRBV20-1 and TRBJ2-7, with 10 bases lining up with TRBD2. The CDR3 length is 13 residues. J gave up 4 bases and V 4 bases, and 4 bases lay outside the gene matches. Germline-derived CDR1 and CDR2 are DFQATT and SNEGSKA (reference sequence). The CDR3 sequence: CSAKGLASYEQYF. The CDR3 DNA reads TGCAGTGCTAAGGGACTAGCGAGTTACGAGCAGTACTTC.

This clonotype was picked up many times. The chain has TRBV20-1 and TRBJ1-1; possibly TRBD1 for D (5 bases). Germline V gene sequence: CDR1 DFQATT, CDR2 SNEGSKA (reference sequence). The CDR3 length is 14 residues. V lost 6 bases and J 5 bases, leaving 19 bases between the germline ends. The CDR3 nucleotides are TGCAGTGCGTGGACCCCTGGGGGAGAGACTGAAGCTTTCTTT. Residues: CSAWTPGGETEAFF.

This clonotype has a count of ten or more. J is TRBJ2-7 and V is TRBV29-1, with a weak D call TRBD1 (6 bases). Looked up from germline, CDR1 is SQVTM and CDR2 is ANQGSEA. This CDR3 comprises 16 residues. Trimming removed 1 base at V and 3 bases at J, with 19 bases between. The CDR3 DNA is TGCAGCGTTGAAGGGGTCATCAGGGGCCACATCTACGAGCAGTACTTC. Translated: CSVEGVIRGHIYEQYF.

The rearrangement joins TRBV12-3 or TRBV12-4 to TRBJ1-5; 10 bases fit TRBD1. The CDR3 totals 14 residues. The ends lost 5 bases at V and 9 bases at J; junction bases unmatched: 7. The CDR3 nucleotides are TGTGCCAGCAGTCCTGGGACAGGGGTAGGGCCCCAGCATTTT. As protein: CASSPGTGVGPQHF.